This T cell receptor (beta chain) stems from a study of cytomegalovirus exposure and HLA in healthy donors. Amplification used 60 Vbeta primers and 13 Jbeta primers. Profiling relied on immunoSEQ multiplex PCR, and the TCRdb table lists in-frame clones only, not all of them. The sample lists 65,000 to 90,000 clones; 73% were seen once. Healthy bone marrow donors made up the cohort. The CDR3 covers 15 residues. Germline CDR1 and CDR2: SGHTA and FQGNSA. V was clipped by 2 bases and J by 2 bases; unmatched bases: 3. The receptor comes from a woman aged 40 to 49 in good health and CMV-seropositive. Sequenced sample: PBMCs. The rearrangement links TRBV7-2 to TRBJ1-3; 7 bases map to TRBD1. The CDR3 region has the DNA TGTGCCAGCAGCTTACCAACAGGGGCTGGAAACACCATATATTTT. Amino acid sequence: CASSLPTGAGNTIYF.